Listed below are T cell receptor beta chains from one sample, sequenced in a study of T cell responses to AZD1222 COVID-19 vaccine. Sequencing was performed with immunoSEQ multiplex PCR; in TCRdb, only in-frame clones are kept and a portion is missing. Among 150,000 to 200,000 clones, 90% to 95% were seen once, and the ten largest hold approximately 0.58%. The specimen comprised peripheral blood, sampled on day 0 of AZD1222 vaccination. The receptor source for this set is an adult in good health. The CDR3 runs from the conserved cysteine through the conserved F or W. A D gene is named only where the DNA matches it firmly. Clone sizes are given selectively: once, few, many, or a class where the clone is expanded.

D gene: TRBD1
J gene: TRBJ1-5
V gene: TRBV7-2
clone size: .
CDR3 protein: CASSPGGQGAQHF
CDR3 DNA: TGTGCCAGCAGCCCAGGGGGGCAGGGGGCCCAGCATTTT

D gene: TRBD1
J gene: TRBJ1-2
V gene: TRBV5-1
clone size: .
CDR3 protein: CASSFQTGQANYGYTF
CDR3 DNA: TGCGCCAGCAGCTTCCAGACAGGGCAAGCTAACTATGGCTACACCTTC

D gene: .
J gene: TRBJ1-5
V gene: TRBV30
clone size: .
CDR3 protein: CAWSVNSNQPQHF
CDR3 DNA: TGTGCCTGGAGTGTAAATAGCAATCAGCCCCAGCATTTT

D gene: TRBD1
J gene: TRBJ2-2
V gene: TRBV24-1
clone size: .
CDR3 protein: CATSDSGQGDTGELFF
CDR3 DNA: TGTGCCACCAGTGATTCCGGACAGGGTGACACCGGGGAGCTGTTTTTT

D gene: .
J gene: TRBJ1-1
V gene: TRBV4-1
clone size: .
CDR3 protein: CASSQDPSLRRVMNTEAFF
CDR3 DNA: TGCGCCAGCAGCCAAGATCCGTCGCTGCGTAGAGTCATGAACACTGAAGCTTTCTTT

D gene: TRBD2
J gene: TRBJ2-7
V gene: TRBV14
clone size: .
CDR3 protein: CASSSWVAGAKYEQYF
CDR3 DNA: TGTGCCAGCAGCTCCTGGGTAGCGGGAGCTAAGTACGAGCAGTACTTC

D gene: .
J gene: TRBJ1-2
V gene: TRBV27
clone size: .
CDR3 protein: CASSSAPGGYTF
CDR3 DNA: TGTGCCAGCAGTTCTGCGCCGGGAGGCTACACCTTC

D gene: .
J gene: TRBJ2-1
V gene: TRBV5-1
clone size: .
CDR3 protein: CASSSTSSSYNEQFF
CDR3 DNA: TGCGCCAGCAGTTCGACGTCCAGCTCCTACAATGAGCAGTTCTTC

D gene: .
J gene: TRBJ1-3
V gene: TRBV28
clone size: .
CDR3 protein: CASSSTPGTLGNTIYF
CDR3 DNA: TGTGCCAGCAGTTCAACCCCCGGGACACTTGGAAACACCATATATTTT

D gene: .
J gene: TRBJ2-5
V gene: TRBV11-2
clone size: .
CDR3 protein: CASGRDFKGETQYF
CDR3 DNA: TGTGCCAGTGGCCGGGACTTCAAGGGAGAGACCCAGTACTTC

D gene: .
J gene: TRBJ1-2
V gene: TRBV5-4
clone size: once
CDR3 protein: CASRPIGGGYTF
CDR3 DNA: TGTGCCAGCAGGCCCATCGGTGGTGGCTACACCTTC

D gene: .
J gene: TRBJ2-2
V gene: TRBV6-1
clone size: .
CDR3 protein: CASSDRVGTGELFF
CDR3 DNA: TGTGCCAGCAGTGACAGGGTTGGGACCGGGGAGCTGTTTTTT

D gene: .
J gene: TRBJ1-1
V gene: TRBV19
clone size: .
CDR3 protein: CASSPAFNTEAFF
CDR3 DNA: TGTGCCAGTAGCCCGGCTTTCAACACTGAAGCTTTCTTT

D gene: .
J gene: TRBJ2-1
V gene: TRBV6-4
clone size: once
CDR3 protein: CASSAGTHNEQFF
CDR3 DNA: TGTGCCAGCAGTGCAGGGACACACAATGAGCAGTTCTTC

D gene: .
J gene: TRBJ1-1
V gene: TRBV11-2
clone size: .
CDR3 protein: CASSFGTANTEAFF
CDR3 DNA: TGTGCCAGCAGCTTTGGGACGGCGAACACTGAAGCTTTCTTT

D gene: .
J gene: TRBJ2-7
V gene: TRBV2
clone size: .
CDR3 protein: CASSTFQGHEQYF
CDR3 DNA: TGTGCCAGTTCAACCTTCCAGGGCCACGAGCAGTACTTC

D gene: TRBD2
J gene: TRBJ2-7
V gene: TRBV5-4
clone size: .
CDR3 protein: CASSLTTSGFSYEQYF
CDR3 DNA: TGTGCCAGCAGCTTGACTACTAGCGGATTCTCCTACGAGCAGTACTTC

D gene: TRBD2
J gene: TRBJ2-1
V gene: TRBV19
clone size: .
CDR3 protein: CASSFRLADNEQFF
CDR3 DNA: TGTGCCAGTAGTTTTCGACTAGCGGACAATGAGCAGTTCTTC

D gene: .
J gene: TRBJ1-2
V gene: TRBV28
clone size: .
CDR3 protein: CASSPALNYGYTF
CDR3 DNA: TGTGCCAGCAGTCCCGCCCTTAACTATGGCTACACCTTC

D gene: .
J gene: TRBJ1-4
V gene: TRBV30
clone size: .
CDR3 protein: CAWSVTDYEKLFF
CDR3 DNA: TGTGCCTGGAGTGTTACCGATTATGAAAAACTGTTTTTT

D gene: .
J gene: TRBJ2-2
V gene: TRBV3-1/TRBV3-2
clone size: .
CDR3 protein: CASSLSVGMNTGELFF
CDR3 DNA: TGTGCCAGCAGCCTCTCGGTGGGAATGAACACCGGGGAGCTGTTTTTT

D gene: .
J gene: TRBJ1-1
V gene: TRBV3-1/TRBV3-2
clone size: once
CDR3 protein: CASSQDGGGDTEAFF
CDR3 DNA: TGTGCCAGCAGCCAAGATGGGGGGGGAGATACTGAAGCTTTCTTT

D gene: .
J gene: TRBJ2-3
V gene: TRBV9
clone size: .
CDR3 protein: CASSDITGPRDTQYF
CDR3 DNA: TGTGCCAGCAGTGATATTACTGGACCGAGAGATACGCAGTATTTT

D gene: .
J gene: TRBJ1-6
V gene: TRBV27
clone size: .
CDR3 protein: CASSALVRHNSPLHF
CDR3 DNA: TGTGCCAGCAGTGCCCTGGTTAGACATAATTCACCCCTCCACTTT

D gene: .
J gene: TRBJ1-3
V gene: TRBV3-1/TRBV3-2
clone size: .
CDR3 protein: CASSFSKQGSGNTIYF
CDR3 DNA: TGTGCCAGCAGTTTTAGTAAACAGGGCTCTGGAAACACCATATATTTT

D gene: .
J gene: TRBJ2-7
V gene: TRBV27
clone size: .
CDR3 protein: CASSFRSGRVKVPYEQYF
CDR3 DNA: TGTGCCAGCAGTTTTAGATCGGGCAGGGTAAAGGTCCCCTACGAGCAGTACTTC

D gene: .
J gene: TRBJ1-2
V gene: TRBV15
clone size: .
CDR3 protein: CATSRDKTGIIGYTF
CDR3 DNA: TGTGCCACCAGCAGAGATAAAACAGGCATTATTGGCTACACCTTC

D gene: .
J gene: TRBJ1-1
V gene: TRBV7-6
clone size: once
CDR3 protein: CASSLAWGRNTEAFF
CDR3 DNA: TGTGCCAGCAGCTTAGCTTGGGGACGGAACACTGAAGCTTTCTTT

D gene: .
J gene: TRBJ1-1
V gene: TRBV18
clone size: .
CDR3 protein: CASSPRGGERPEAFF
CDR3 DNA: TGTGCCAGCTCACCACGAGGCGGGGAACGCCCTGAAGCTTTCTTT

D gene: .
J gene: TRBJ2-5
V gene: TRBV14
clone size: .
CDR3 protein: CASSQGRGRIKTQYF
CDR3 DNA: TGTGCCAGCAGCCAAGGCCGGGGGCGCATAAAGACCCAGTACTTC

D gene: .
J gene: TRBJ1-1
V gene: TRBV4-2
clone size: .
CDR3 protein: CASSQTGREAFF
CDR3 DNA: TGTGCCAGCAGCCAAACGGGGAGGGAAGCTTTCTTT

D gene: .
J gene: TRBJ2-1
V gene: TRBV11-3
clone size: .
CDR3 protein: CASSLRARDNEQFF
CDR3 DNA: TGTGCCAGCAGCTTAAGGGCTAGAGACAATGAGCAGTTCTTC

D gene: TRBD2
J gene: TRBJ2-1
V gene: TRBV9
clone size: .
CDR3 protein: CASSTGTRSYNEQFF
CDR3 DNA: TGTGCCAGCAGCACCGGGACTAGATCCTACAATGAGCAGTTCTTC

D gene: TRBD1
J gene: TRBJ1-5
V gene: TRBV6-5
clone size: .
CDR3 protein: CASIEQGAGNQPQHF
CDR3 DNA: TGTGCCAGCATCGAACAGGGGGCCGGCAATCAGCCCCAGCATTTT

D gene: .
J gene: TRBJ2-5
V gene: TRBV11-3
clone size: .
CDR3 protein: CASSFSGGTQYF
CDR3 DNA: TGTGCCAGCAGCTTTTCTGGGGGGACCCAGTACTTC

D gene: TRBD1
J gene: TRBJ1-5
V gene: TRBV30
clone size: .
CDR3 protein: CAYTQGDSNQPQHF
CDR3 DNA: TGTGCCTACACGCAGGGGGATAGCAATCAGCCCCAGCATTTT

D gene: TRBD1
J gene: TRBJ1-1
V gene: TRBV10-3
clone size: .
CDR3 protein: CAIGLNDRAEERNTEAFF
CDR3 DNA: TGTGCCATCGGCTTAAACGACAGGGCCGAAGAAAGGAACACTGAAGCTTTCTTT

D gene: .
J gene: TRBJ2-3
V gene: TRBV9
clone size: .
CDR3 protein: CASSSTGTDTQYF
CDR3 DNA: TGTGCCAGCAGCTCAACAGGCACAGATACGCAGTATTTT

D gene: .
J gene: TRBJ2-7
V gene: TRBV19
clone size: .
CDR3 protein: CATRSHYEQYF
CDR3 DNA: TGTGCCACCCGCTCCCACTACGAGCAGTACTTC

D gene: .
J gene: TRBJ2-7
V gene: TRBV6-5
clone size: .
CDR3 protein: CASRRADGSYEQYF
CDR3 DNA: TGTGCCAGCCGGAGGGCGGACGGTTCCTACGAGCAGTACTTC

D gene: .
J gene: TRBJ1-6
V gene: TRBV4-1
clone size: .
CDR3 protein: CASSQDSGSWGSPLHF
CDR3 DNA: TGCGCCAGCAGCCAAGATTCGGGCAGCTGGGGGTCACCCCTCCACTTT

D gene: .
J gene: TRBJ2-3
V gene: TRBV4-2
clone size: .
CDR3 protein: CASSQDPRSDTQYF
CDR3 DNA: TGTGCCAGCAGCCAAGATCCCCGTTCAGATACGCAGTATTTT

D gene: .
J gene: TRBJ1-1
V gene: TRBV7-9
clone size: .
CDR3 protein: CASSLEISLNTEAFF
CDR3 DNA: TGTGCCAGCAGCTTAGAGATCTCCTTGAACACTGAAGCTTTCTTT

D gene: .
J gene: TRBJ1-1
V gene: TRBV6-5
clone size: .
CDR3 protein: CASSYSLGGGAFF
CDR3 DNA: TGTGCCAGCAGTTACTCTTTGGGGGGGGGAGCTTTCTTT

D gene: .
J gene: TRBJ1-6
V gene: TRBV10-2
clone size: .
CDR3 protein: CASSDPWGLGSPLHF
CDR3 DNA: TGCGCCAGCAGCGATCCTTGGGGGCTAGGGTCACCCCTCCACTTT